These 32 T cell receptor beta chains originate from one sample sequenced in a study of T cell responses to AZD1222 COVID-19 vaccine. Clones were read by immunoSEQ multiplex PCR, and TCRdb kept only the in-frame ones, dropping some. The top ten clones hold less than 9.5% of a sample with 85,000 to 130,000 clones, over 75% of them seen once. The input for sequencing was peripheral blood, taken on day 0 of AZD1222 vaccination. The receptor set was obtained from an adult in good health.

A single count supports this clone. The chain joins TRBV18 to TRBJ2-2; 9 bases agree with TRBD2. The CDR3 has 18 amino acids. CDR1 and CDR2 (germline): KGHSH, LQKENI. After removal of 2 bases from V and 8 bases from J, the junction contained 15 bases not matched to a gene. DNA for the CDR3: TGTGCCAGCTCACCAATCGTCTGGACTAGCGATCCGAAGGGGGAGCTGTTTTTT. This sequence encodes CASSPIVWTSDPKGELFF.

This sequence joins TRBV28 and TRBJ1-2; TRBD1 is a possible D gene (5 bases). This CDR3 comprises 13 residues. Germline V CDR1 and CDR2: MDHEN, SYDVKM. The V gene lost 6 bases and the J gene lost 7 bases, with 15 bases spanning the gap. The CDR3 spells CASRPLGGGGYTF. As DNA, the CDR3 is TGTGCCAGCAGGCCGCTGGGGGGGGGTGGCTACACCTTC.

This chain links TRBV28 with TRBJ2-2, with 10 bases fitting TRBD1. This CDR3 has 14 amino acids. With 6 bases clipped from V and 2 bases from J, the junction kept 0 bases outside the gene matches. Germline V gene data show CDR1 as MDHEN and CDR2 as SYDVKM. The CDR3 reads CASRTGGNTGELFF. The CDR3 nucleotides read TGTGCCAGCAGGACAGGGGGCAACACCGGGGAGCTGTTTTTT.

The chain uses TRBV7-8 and TRBJ2-1; D is unclear. Germline-derived CDR1 and CDR2 are SGHVS and FQNEAQ. The CDR3 is made up of 16 amino acids. V lost 0 bases, J lost 2 bases, and 11 bases lay in between. The CDR3 bases are TGTGCCAGCAGCTTAGCCTCGCGCGGACCCTACAATGAGCAGTTCTTC. Translation gives CASSLASRGPYNEQFF.

The J gene is TRBJ1-1, the V gene TRBV5-4; 12 bases agree with TRBD1. CDR1 is SGHNT, CDR2 YYREEE, per germline (reference sequence). This CDR3 is 16 amino acids long. The J segment lost 1 base and the V segment lost 4 bases, leaving 5 bases of the junction unmatched. CDR3 residues: CASSGTGGNWNTEAFF. CDR3 bases: TGTGCCAGCAGCGGGACAGGGGGCAACTGGAACACTGAAGCTTTCTTT.

The chain couples TRBV21-1 to TRBJ1-5; the D call TRBD1 from the table was never checked on the DNA. TRBV21-1 is marked as a pseudogene. This CDR3 spans 16 amino acids. CDR3 sequence: CASSKVRGGSDQPQHF. As DNA, the CDR3 is TGTGCCAGCAGCAAAGTGAGAGGGGGCTCGGATCAGCCCCAGCATTTT.

V usage is TRBV6-2 or TRBV6-3 and J usage is TRBJ2-7, with a possible D match to TRBD1 (6 bases). The germline V and J ends were trimmed by 5 bases and 0 bases, with 14 bases remaining between them. Germline-derived CDR1 and CDR2 are MNHEY and SVGEGT. The CDR3 has 15 amino acids. DNA of the CDR3: TGTGCCAGCAGTGTAGACAGGTGGGACTCCTACGAGCAGTACTTC. It yields the protein CASSVDRWDSYEQYF.

J is TRBJ2-7 and V is TRBV11-2; a possible D gene is TRBD2 (5 bases). CDR1 SGHAT and CDR2 FQNNGV come from the germline V gene. The CDR3 is made up of 13 amino acids. V dropped 1 base and J dropped 6 bases, with 10 bases sitting between them. CDR3 in DNA: TGTGCCAGCAGCTTAGTTATCGCGGGCGAGCAGTACTTC. Its translation: CASSLVIAGEQYF.

V is TRBV28 and J is TRBJ2-7; no definite D call. The CDR3 consists of 11 residues. V lost 5 bases and J lost 3, with 5 bases in between. Germline CDR1 MDHEN, CDR2 SYDVKM. This CDR3 is CASSKDYEQYF. The CDR3 coding sequence is TGTGCCAGCAGTAAGGACTACGAGCAGTACTTC.

V usage is TRBV5-1 and J usage is TRBJ2-1; D not certain. The V end lost 1 base, the J end lost 0 bases, and 11 bases lay between the germline ends. CDR1 and CDR2 (germline): SGHRS, YFSETQ. The CDR3 has 16 residues. CDR3 sequence: CASSLYMESSYNEQFF. For the CDR3, the DNA is TGCGCCAGCAGCTTGTATATGGAGAGCTCCTACAATGAGCAGTTCTTC.

This clone came up once. The rearrangement uses TRBV6-2 or TRBV6-3 and TRBJ2-7; 13 nucleotides align to TRBD2. The length of the CDR3 is 15 residues. The V gene's germline CDR1 is MNHEY and CDR2 SVGEGT. Trimming cost V 6 bases and J 8 bases; bases outside gene matches: 10. The CDR3 sequence: CASSRGLAGDGQQYF. The CDR3 nucleotides read TGTGCCAGCAGCCGCGGACTAGCGGGAGATGGACAGCAGTACTTC.

V gene TRBV20-1 combines with J gene TRBJ1-1, with D possibly being TRBD1 (5 bases). The CDR3 consists of 14 residues. The germline V gene has CDR1 DFQATT and CDR2 SNEGSKA (reference sequence). The V gene lost 3 bases and the J gene lost 4 bases, with 15 bases spanning the gap. The CDR3 reads CSASGQGRSTEAFF. CDR3 bases: TGCAGTGCTAGTGGGCAGGGTAGGAGCACTGAAGCTTTCTTT.

This clone showed up just a few times. The rearrangement joins TRBV27 to TRBJ2-7, with 7 nucleotides matching TRBD1. Germline V gives CDR1 MNHEY, CDR2 SMNVEV (reference sequence). The trim removed 4 bases at V and 7 bases at J, leaving 10 bases unmatched. This CDR3 region has 14 residues. The CDR3, as DNA: TGTGCCAGCAGTTCGAGGGGGCGTGGGGAGGAGCAGTACTTC. Its translation: CASSSRGRGEEQYF.

The table lists this clone with a few counts. The CDR3 sequence is CATAGRISGNTIYF. The CDR3 region has the DNA TGTGCCACCGCAGGAAGGATCTCTGGAAACACCATATATTTT. V usage is TRBV15 and J usage is TRBJ1-3; D call uncertain. The V end lost 8 bases, the J end lost 0 bases, and 11 bases lay between the germline ends. Germline V gives CDR1 LNHNV, CDR2 YYDKDF (reference sequence). This CDR3 contains 14 residues.

The J gene is TRBJ2-3, the V gene TRBV5-1; no firm D call. This CDR3 has 14 residues. Germline V gene lookup returns CDR1 SGHRS and CDR2 YFSETQ. Deletions cut 4 bases from V and 5 bases from J, with 14 bases between. The CDR3 nucleotides are TGCGCCAGCAGCCGTGACCCGACCCAAGATACGCAGTATTTT. It specifies CASSRDPTQDTQYF.

This chain connects TRBV4-1 to TRBJ1-2; D may be TRBD1 (5 bases). Trimming shortened V by 1 base and J by 3 bases, and 12 bases separated the two germline ends. Germline V CDR1 and CDR2: MGHRA, YSYEKL. There are 15 residues in the CDR3. DNA for the CDR3: TGCGCCAGCAGCCAAGCATCGGGGCGGGACTATGGCTACACCTTC. Protein product: CASSQASGRDYGYTF.

This chain uses TRBV5-1 with TRBJ2-2, with a weak D call TRBD1 (5 bases). The CDR3 consists of 16 residues. Germline V lookup: CDR1 SGHRS, CDR2 YFSETQ. With 5 bases removed from V and 5 bases from J, the gap between germline ends came to 19 bases. The CDR3 coding sequence is TGCGCCAGCAGAGTGGGGCAGGGCTTCAGTACCGGGGAGCTGTTTTTT. Translation: CASRVGQGFSTGELFF.

This chain uses TRBV4-2 with TRBJ2-1, with 9 bases lining up with TRBD2. This CDR3 comprises 16 residues. Trimming took 4 bases from V and 4 from J; bases not matched to a gene: 8. CDR1 is LGHNA, CDR2 YNFKEQ, per germline. In DNA, the CDR3 is TGTGCCAGCAGCCCATCAGCGGGGGGCCTATACAATGAGCAGTTCTTC. Protein: CASSPSAGGLYNEQFF.

The chain couples TRBV6-5 to TRBJ2-7; no definite D call. The CDR3 length is 15 residues. V lost 2 bases and J 6 bases, leaving 17 bases between the germline ends. CDR1 and CDR2 from the germline V gene are MNHEY and SVGAGI. DNA for the CDR3: TGTGCCAGCAGTTACGATCGTCAGGCTAAGAGCGAGCAGTACTTC. Its translation: CASSYDRQAKSEQYF.

The rearrangement links TRBV11-3 to TRBJ1-1; no clear D. Trimming cost V 5 bases and J 7 bases, with 17 bases left between them. The CDR3 sequence is 14 residues long. The germline V gene encodes CDR1 SGHNT and CDR2 YENEEA. In nucleotides, the CDR3 is TGTGCCAGCAGCGCCAAAGGCCCGTTCGGTGAAGCTTTCTTT. Translating it yields CASSAKGPFGEAFF.

This clone is labeled large. Other DNA sequences from this sample encode an identical CDR3 as well. The CDR3, as DNA: TGTGCCAGCAGTCCGAACGATCTTAACACCGGGGAGCTGTTTTTT. It is translated as CASSPNDLNTGELFF. The chain recombines TRBV9 with TRBJ2-2; D remains unclear. The CDR3 is made up of 15 amino acids. CDR1 and CDR2 (germline): SGDLS, YYNGEE. The germline V and J ends were trimmed by 5 bases and 2 bases, with 13 bases remaining between them.

The chain links TRBV7-9 to TRBJ1-2; D remains unclear. With 0 bases removed from V and 0 bases from J, the gap between germline ends came to 5 bases. This CDR3 contains 14 residues. CDR1 is SEHNR, CDR2 FQNEAQ, per germline (reference sequence). The CDR3 DNA reads as TGTGCCAGCAGCTTAGCGAGCCCTAACTATGGCTACACCTTC. This translates into CASSLASPNYGYTF.

The genes are TRBV27 and TRBJ2-7; no reliable D call. V gave up 3 bases and J gave up 3 bases, with 9 bases separating them. There are 13 residues in the CDR3. Per the germline V gene, CDR1 is MNHEY and CDR2 is SMNVEV (reference sequence). The DNA of the CDR3 is TGTGCCAGCAGTTTCAAGTGGGGCTACGAGCAGTACTTC. Protein: CASSFKWGYEQYF.

This clone was counted a single time. The chain is built from TRBV15 and TRBJ2-3, with TRBD2 matching over 7 bases. CDR3 length equals 13 residues. Germline loops: CDR1 LNHNV, CDR2 YYDKDF (reference sequence). Trimming cost V 1 base and J 8 bases; bases outside gene matches: 3. The CDR3 region is CATSRGGGGTQYF. The CDR3 DNA reads TGTGCCACCAGCAGAGGTGGCGGGGGTACGCAGTATTTT.

The chain combines TRBV4-3 with TRBJ2-6, with no clear D. Germline assignment: CDR1 LGHNA and CDR2 YSLEER. V lost 4 bases and J 3 bases, leaving 13 bases between the germline ends. The CDR3 sequence is 16 residues long. The CDR3 nucleotides are TGCGCCAGCAGCCTAGCCGTGGGGATTGGGGCCAACGTCCTGACTTTC. Protein sequence: CASSLAVGIGANVLTF.

The CDR3 here is CASRRRSSGSPHEQYF. DNA for the CDR3: TGTGCCAGCAGGAGACGGTCTAGCGGGAGCCCCCACGAGCAGTACTTC. The genes are TRBV2 and TRBJ2-7; 10 positions match TRBD2. The V and J ends lost 6 bases and 5 bases, in that order; junction bases with no gene match: 13. Germline lookup yields CDR1 SNHLY and CDR2 FYNNEI. CDR3 length: 16 amino acids.

The chain carries TRBV28 and TRBJ2-3; D possibly uses TRBD1 or TRBD2 (5 bases each). Trimming took 4 bases from V and 4 from J, leaving 18 bases between them. Germline lookup yields CDR1 MDHEN and CDR2 SYDVKM. The CDR3 contains 16 residues. The CDR3 DNA is TGTGCCAGCAGTTGGAACGCCGGGGCCGCCGCAGATACGCAGTATTTT. Its protein product is CASSWNAGAAADTQYF. Looking up the rest from reference TRBV28 and TRBJ2-3 gives the full variable domain: DVKVTQSSRYLVKRTGEKVFLECVQDMDHENMFWYRQDPGLGLRLIYFSYDVKMKEKGDIPEGYSVSREKKERFSLILESASTNQTSMYLCASSWNAGAAADTQYFGPGTRLTVL.

The chain combines TRBV24-1 with TRBJ2-1; TRBD2 matches at 11 bases. The V and J ends lost 6 bases and 8 bases, in that order; junction bases with no gene match: 8. Per germline, CDR1 KGHDR and CDR2 SFDVKD. There are 15 residues in the CDR3. The CDR3 DNA sequence: TGTGCCACCAGTCGAACTAGCGGGAGTTCTGATGAGCAGTTCTTC. Protein product: CATSRTSGSSDEQFF.

This chain links TRBV7-6 with TRBJ2-3; D perhaps matches TRBD2 (5 bases). V was pared by 5 bases and J by 3 bases, with 12 bases between. This CDR3 is 14 amino acids long. Germline CDR1 reads SGHVS; CDR2 reads FNYEAQ. CDR3 protein: CASSPRGGTDTQYF. The CDR3 coding sequence is TGTGCCAGCAGCCCCCGTGGAGGTACAGATACGCAGTATTTT.

This chain links TRBV5-1 with TRBJ2-7, with 13 bases aligning to TRBD2. The CDR3 covers 15 residues. With 2 bases clipped from V and 5 bases from J, the junction kept 4 bases outside the gene matches. Looked up from germline, CDR1 is SGHRS and CDR2 is YFSETQ. The CDR3 nucleotides are TGCGCCAGCAGCTTAGGGACTAGCGGGATCAACGAGCAGTACTTC. Protein: CASSLGTSGINEQYF. The full variable domain, in which reference TRBV5-1 and TRBJ2-7 provide the parts outside the CDR3, is KAGVTQTPRYLIKTRGQQVTLSCSPISGHRSVSWYQQTPGQGLQFLFEYFSETQRNKGNFPGRFSGRQFSNSRSEMNVSTLELGDSALYLCASSLGTSGINEQYFGPGTRLTVT.

A note on this clone: Additional DNA sequences in this sample encode the identical CDR3. As DNA, the CDR3 is TGTGCCAGCAGTCTACTCAATCAGCCCCAGCATTTT. This codes for CASSLLNQPQHF. The gene calls are TRBV28 and TRBJ1-5; no reliable D call. Trimming shortened V by 5 bases and J by 3 bases, and 5 bases separated the two germline ends. The CDR3 length is 12 residues. Germline V gene sequence: CDR1 MDHEN, CDR2 SYDVKM. Full variable domain (missing parts from reference TRBV28 and TRBJ1-5): DVKVTQSSRYLVKRTGEKVFLECVQDMDHENMFWYRQDPGLGLRLIYFSYDVKMKEKGDIPEGYSVSREKKERFSLILESASTNQTSMYLCASSLLNQPQHFGDGTRLSIL.

The rearrangement joins TRBV12-3 or TRBV12-4 to TRBJ1-6, with D possibly matching TRBD1 (5 bases). The CDR3 is 13 amino acids. V gave up 7 bases and J gave up 2 bases, with 6 bases separating them. In DNA form, the CDR3 reads TGTGCCAGCACAGGGCCCTATAATTCACCCCTCCACTTT. Its translation: CASTGPYNSPLHF.